This T cell receptor (beta chain) was captured in a study of early T cells in non-severe SARS-CoV-2 infection. TCRdb reprocessed the 5' RACE reads with MiXCR, giving one entry per CDR3 protein. The table records some 48,000 distinct CDR3 sequences, approximately 9.4% of them present only once. Trimming took 7 bases from V and 4 from J, leaving 20 bases between them. Germline values: CDR1 SGHDN, CDR2 FVKESK. CDR3 size: 16 residues. This clonotype was detected only a few times. The TCR sequence derives from an adult who was a healthcare worker with PCR-confirmed SARS-CoV-2 infection or an uninfected control (not recorded which). The sample taken for sequencing was whole blood. The chain uses TRBV14 and TRBJ2-1; the D call may be TRBD1 or TRBD2 (7 bases each). The CDR3 sequence: CASTPGGTTHYNEQFF. As DNA, the CDR3 is TGTGCCAGCACCCCAGGGGGGACTACACATTACAATGAGCAGTTCTTC.